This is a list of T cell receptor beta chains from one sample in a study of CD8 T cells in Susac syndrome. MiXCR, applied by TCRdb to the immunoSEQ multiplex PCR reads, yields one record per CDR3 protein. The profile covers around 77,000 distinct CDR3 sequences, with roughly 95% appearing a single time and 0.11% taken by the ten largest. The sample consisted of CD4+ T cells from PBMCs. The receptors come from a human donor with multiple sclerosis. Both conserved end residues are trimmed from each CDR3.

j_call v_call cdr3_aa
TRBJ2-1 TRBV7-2 ASSSGGSRREQF
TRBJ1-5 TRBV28 ASTPRGQTYQPQH
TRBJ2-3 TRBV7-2 ASSLAQRRNTDTQY
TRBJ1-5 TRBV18 ASSPQGQGNQPQH
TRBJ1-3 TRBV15 ATSSDRGGNTIY
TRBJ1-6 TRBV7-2 ASSLGGQGRPLH
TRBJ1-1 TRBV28 ASSLKVPGEAF
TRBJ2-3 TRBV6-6 ASSFSGENTDTQY
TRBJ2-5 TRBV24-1 ATSDFRAETQY
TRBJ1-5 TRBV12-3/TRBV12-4 ASTPEVDQPQH
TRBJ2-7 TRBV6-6 ASSPGGNFDEQY
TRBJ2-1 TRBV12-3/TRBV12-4 ASTPDRNNEQF
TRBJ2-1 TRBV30 AWRPDSINEQF
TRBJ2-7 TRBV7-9 ASSQGPNSYEQY
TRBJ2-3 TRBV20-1 SATNRATSTDTQY
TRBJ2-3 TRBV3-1 ASSQDASRTDTQY
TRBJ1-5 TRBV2 ASTILGQPQH
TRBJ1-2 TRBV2 ASSSTRTNYGYT
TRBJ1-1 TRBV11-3 ASSLDPPGTGLGNTEAF
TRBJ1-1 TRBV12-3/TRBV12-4 ASSFAELNTEAF
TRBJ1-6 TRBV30 AWSVLSQGTSPLH
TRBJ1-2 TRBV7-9 ASSRDRDSGYT
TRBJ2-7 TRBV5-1 ASSKGQPSYEQY
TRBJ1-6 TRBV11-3 ASAGVDGRLSPLH
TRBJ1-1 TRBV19 ASNSPEINTEAF
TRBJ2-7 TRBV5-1 ASSRPAGGSSYEQY
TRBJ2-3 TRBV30 AWQTGSTDTQY
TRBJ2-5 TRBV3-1 ASSQFGETQY
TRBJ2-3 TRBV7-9 ASSPRSGTGGTDTQY
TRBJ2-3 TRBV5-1 ASSKGLAGADTQY
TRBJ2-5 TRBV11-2 ASSLGRLAGSQETQY
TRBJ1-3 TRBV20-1 SARQGTGNTIY
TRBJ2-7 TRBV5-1 ASSLLAGGPNNEQY
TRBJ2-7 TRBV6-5 ASSSRELSYEQY
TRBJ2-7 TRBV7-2 ASSPVRDYEQY
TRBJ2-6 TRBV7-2 ASSKFDSGANVLT
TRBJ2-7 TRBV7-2 ASGSTGVWGEQY
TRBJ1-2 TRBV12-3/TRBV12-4 ASRQGNGYT
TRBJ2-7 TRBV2 ASSVRGTYEQY
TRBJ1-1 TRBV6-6 ASSYQADEAF
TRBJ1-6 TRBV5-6 ASSLHQNSPLH
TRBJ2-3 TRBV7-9 ASGRLGARGDTQY
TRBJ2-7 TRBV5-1 ASSLGYNEQY
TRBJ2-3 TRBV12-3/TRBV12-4 ASSFLIRPRSTDTQY
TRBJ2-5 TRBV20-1 SARDFGGGQQETQY